Sequencing of this TCR beta chain was carried out in a study of molecular identifiers for immune sequencing clone quantification. Study details: Four portions were sequenced after RNA from roughly 18,000 or 92,000 naive CD8 cells was split five ways in replicates. Whole-study results and caveats: Jurkat TCR RNA that was spiked in from one cell was reportedly detectable among roughly 1 million naive cells.

Naive CD8 T cells were picked out by sorting for CD8+CD4-CCR7+CD45RA+. Germline V gene data show CDR1 as LGHNA and CDR2 as YSLEER. This CDR3 has 17 amino acids. Losses at the gene ends were 0 bases for V and 1 base for J; bases not matched to a gene: 7. Regarding this clonotype: Its antigen is undetermined.

Methods described previously were used for bulk TCR libraries, and listed TCR primers were applied. MiXCR was run by TCRdb on the PCR reads, yielding one entry per CDR3 protein. The profile shows about 510,000 distinct CDR3 sequences, around 21% of them singletons. The sequence came from a human donor in good health. Some libraries in this study had Jurkat cell RNA spiked in. This rearrangement joins TRBV4-3 to TRBJ2-3, with 7 positions matching TRBD2. The sequenced sample was naive CD8+ T cells from blood, with Jurkat cell RNA spiked in. Subset given: FACS-sorted CD8+CD4-CCR7+CD45RA+ naive T cells. The CDR3 here is CASSQDHAGVGTDTQYF. For the CDR3, the DNA is TGCGCCAGCAGCCAAGATCATGCGGGAGTTGGCACAGATACGCAGTATTTT.